A single sample gave rise to the 19 T cell receptor beta chains below, sequenced in a study of HIV-infected patients and healthy controls. Alpha and beta constant-region primers primed reverse transcription of around 540 ng RNA. Using multiplexing indices, alpha and beta chain libraries were generated apart by chain-specific third strand synthesis. MiXCR, applied by TCRdb to the 5' RACE reads, yields one record per CDR3 protein. The sample includes some 10,000 distinct CDR3 sequences, 6.5% to 10% of them seen just once. No cell fractionation was done, so the repertoire covers all unsorted peripheral blood T cells. Material for sequencing was blood. Receptors were obtained from an adult in good health.

By proportion, this clonotype is medium-sized. This chain connects TRBV18 to TRBJ1-4; D remains ambiguous. CDR1 KGHSH and CDR2 LQKENI come from the germline V gene. Trimming removed 8 bases at V and 8 bases at J, with 15 bases between. The CDR3 runs to 13 residues. For the CDR3, the DNA is TGTGCCAGCGCCCGGGAGGAGGGCGAAAAACTGTTTTTT. Amino acids: CASAREEGEKLFF.

This clonotype was observed at least ten times. The chain carries TRBV19 and TRBJ2-7; D is unresolved. Germline loops: CDR1 LNHDA, CDR2 SQIVND (reference sequence). CDR3 length equals 14 residues. V was cut by 6 bases and J by 7 bases, with 19 bases left in between. CDR3 in DNA: TGTGCCAGTAGCACCGGGCGAGGCTCTGAGGAGCAGTACTTC. Residues: CASSTGRGSEEQYF.

The table lists this clonotype with many counts. The rearrangement uses TRBV5-4 and TRBJ2-7, with no clear D. Trimming removed 5 bases from V and 6 bases from J, with 12 bases in between. CDR1 SGHNT and CDR2 YYREEE come from the germline V gene (reference sequence). The CDR3 length is 12 residues. The CDR3 loop reads CASSPRQGEQYF. The CDR3 nucleotides are TGTGCCAGCAGTCCTCGACAAGGCGAGCAGTACTTC.

This clonotype was counted ten times or more. The chain recombines TRBV2 with TRBJ1-4; D ambiguous. The germline V and J ends were trimmed by 3 bases and 5 bases, with 10 bases remaining between them. The V gene's germline CDR1 is SNHLY and CDR2 FYNNEI. The CDR3 has 14 amino acids. The CDR3 region has the DNA TGTGCCAGCAGTGATCGGGGTTCGAATGAAAAACTGTTTTTT. It specifies CASSDRGSNEKLFF.

The V call is TRBV6-6, the J call TRBJ1-5; D not resolved. Per germline, CDR1 MNHNY and CDR2 SVGAGI (reference sequence). Trimming left V 0 bases short and J 4 bases short, with 7 bases between. The CDR3 is made up of 14 amino acids. In DNA, the CDR3 is TGTGCCAGCAGTTACTCGTTACAGAATCAGCCCCAGCATTTT. Translation: CASSYSLQNQPQHF.

By its share, this clonotype is medium-sized. The genes are TRBV6-1 and TRBJ1-1; D might be TRBD1 (5 bases). Germline CDR1 MNHNS, CDR2 SASEGT. The CDR3 runs 10 residues. V lost 10 bases and J lost 9, with 12 bases in between. CDR3 bases: TGTGCCACTGGGACGGTAAAAGCTTTCTTT. Protein: CATGTVKAFF.

At least ten counts were recorded for this clonotype. V is TRBV5-6 and J is TRBJ1-4, with a weak D call TRBD1 (5 bases). The CDR3 has 14 amino acids. Germline CDR1 SGHDT, CDR2 YYEEEE. Between the trimmed V and J ends, which lost 3 bases and 8 bases, there was a span of 14 bases. CDR3 residues: CASSSRGGREKLFF. The CDR3, as DNA: TGTGCCAGCAGCTCCCGGGGGGGAAGAGAAAAACTGTTTTTT.

The table lists this clonotype with many counts. The chain uses TRBV4-1 and TRBJ2-7, with 8 bases identical to TRBD1. Germline V gene lookup returns CDR1 MGHRA and CDR2 YSYEKL. V lost 4 bases and J lost 2; bases outside the gene matches: 7. There are 15 residues in the CDR3. Here the CDR3 reads CASSRTPGQAYEQYF. CDR3 DNA: TGCGCCAGCAGCCGTACCCCGGGACAGGCCTACGAGCAGTACTTC.

This clonotype turned up a few times. V is TRBV11-2 and J is TRBJ2-5; D could derive from TRBD1 or TRBD2 (6 bases each). V lost 2 bases to trimming and J lost 1 base, with 17 bases between them. The CDR3 totals 17 residues. Germline CDR1 SGHAT, CDR2 FQNNGV. The CDR3, as DNA: TGTGCCAGCAGCTTACGGGGGATAGGGGGAGGCCAAGAGACCCAGTACTTC. Amino acids: CASSLRGIGGGQETQYF.

In this sample, this clonotype turned up many times. V gene TRBV7-6 combines with J gene TRBJ2-1; D not certain. This CDR3 contains 11 residues. CDR1 SGHVS and CDR2 FNYEAQ come from the germline V gene. Trimming shortened V by 5 bases and J by 4 bases, and 3 bases separated the two germline ends. The CDR3, as DNA: TGTGCCAGCAGCATTTACAATGAGCAGTTCTTC. This codes for CASSIYNEQFF.

This clonotype is medium-sized within its sample. V gene TRBV11-2 combines with J gene TRBJ1-1; D remains unclear. Germline CDR1 reads SGHAT; CDR2 reads FQNNGV. The CDR3 sequence is 15 residues long. The germline V and J ends were trimmed by 1 base and 0 bases, with 9 bases remaining between them. CDR3 region: CASSLVRGMNTEAFF. Written as DNA, the CDR3 is TGTGCCAGCAGCTTAGTTCGCGGGATGAACACTGAAGCTTTCTTT. The full variable domain, in which reference TRBV11-2 and TRBJ1-1 provide the parts outside the CDR3, is EAGVAQSPRYKIIEKRQSVAFWCNPISGHATLYWYQQILGQGPKLLIQFQNNGVVDDSQLPKDRFSAERLKGVDSTLKIQPAKLEDSAVYLCASSLVRGMNTEAFFGQGTRLTVV.

Ten or more counts support this clonotype. V is TRBV13 and J is TRBJ2-1; 9 positions match TRBD2. The CDR3 contains 17 residues. Germline V lookup: CDR1 PRHDT, CDR2 FYEKMQ (reference sequence). V shed 3 bases and J 2 bases; nucleotides not matched to a gene: 8. CDR3 sequence (DNA): TGTGCCAGCAGCTTTCGGGCCCTAGCGGGGACCTACAATGAGCAGTTCTTC. It codes for CASSFRALAGTYNEQFF. The complete variable domain, with remaining parts taken from reference TRBV13 and TRBJ2-1, reads AAGVIQSPRHLIKEKRETATLKCYPIPRHDTVYWYQQGPGQDPQFLISFYEKMQSDKGSIPDRFSAQQFSDYHSELNMSSLELGDSALYFCASSFRALAGTYNEQFFGPGTRLTVL.

This clonotype was counted ten times or more. The CDR3, as DNA: TGTGCCAGTAGTTGGGGGCAAAGGACAGATACGCAGTATTTT. Protein sequence: CASSWGQRTDTQYF. The chain recombines TRBV19 with TRBJ2-3, with D maybe TRBD1 (6 bases). The CDR3 is made up of 14 amino acids. Trimming took 5 bases from V and 3 from J, leaving 12 bases between them. The germline gives CDR1 LNHDA, CDR2 SQIVND (reference sequence).

This clonotype was counted at least ten times. The rearrangement links TRBV5-4 to TRBJ1-6; D is possibly TRBD1 (5 bases). Trimming took 0 bases from V and 9 from J, leaving 10 bases between them. This CDR3 contains 14 residues. Germline V gives CDR1 SGHNT, CDR2 YYREEE (reference sequence). CDR3 region: CASSLVDQGSPLHF. The DNA for the CDR3 is TGTGCCAGCAGCTTGGTCGACCAGGGTTCACCCCTCCACTTT.

In its sample, this clonotype ranks as medium-sized. The chain joins TRBV24-1 to TRBJ2-2, with D unclear. The V end was cut by 4 bases, the J end by 0 bases, with 11 bases between. The CDR3 contains 16 residues. Germline CDR1 and CDR2: KGHDR and SFDVKD. In DNA, the CDR3 is TGTGCCACCAGTGACCCGGGCAGTGCGAACACCGGGGAGCTGTTTTTT. This codes for CATSDPGSANTGELFF.

By sample fraction, this clonotype is medium-sized. The chain uses TRBV20-1 and TRBJ1-2; D gene ambiguous. CDR1 and CDR2 from the germline V gene are DFQATT and SNEGSKA (reference sequence). CDR3 size: 14 residues. Deletions cut 0 bases from V and 6 bases from J, with 14 bases between. This CDR3 is CSARDIWVLDGYTF. The DNA of the CDR3 is TGCAGTGCTAGAGATATTTGGGTTTTGGATGGCTACACCTTC.

The chain carries TRBV12-3 or TRBV12-4 and TRBJ1-1; D possibly corresponds to TRBD1 (5 bases). The CDR3 sequence is 17 residues long. V was cut by 5 bases and J by 0 bases, with 19 bases left in between. The CDR3 here is CASSPGDGPPVNTEAFF. The CDR3 DNA reads TGTGCCAGCAGTCCGGGGGACGGTCCTCCAGTGAACACTGAAGCTTTCTTT.

A few counts support this clonotype. The V call is TRBV6-5, the J call TRBJ2-7; D remains ambiguous. Germline V gene sequence: CDR1 MNHEY, CDR2 SVGAGI. Between the trimmed V and J ends, which lost 8 bases and 3 bases, there was a span of 14 bases. The CDR3 extends over 13 amino acids. Written as DNA, the CDR3 is TGTGCCAGCCCAACCCCCCGGAGCTACGAGCAGTACTTC. This encodes CASPTPRSYEQYF.

This clonotype has at least ten counts. The chain carries TRBV7-6 and TRBJ2-3; the D gene is possibly TRBD1 (5 bases). Germline CDR1 SGHVS, CDR2 FNYEAQ. Trimming removed 4 bases at V and 6 bases at J, with 8 bases between. This CDR3 comprises 12 residues. CDR3 loop: CASSYSGDTQYF. The CDR3 region has the DNA TGTGCCAGCAGCTATTCAGGGGATACGCAGTATTTT.